This T cell receptor beta chain was documented in a study of cytomegalovirus exposure and HLA in healthy donors. Whole-study findings and limits: According to a subsequent analysis, TCR clusters identified in the first cohort showed a tendency to co-occur across the approximately 130 validation repertoires.

The method was immunoSEQ multiplex PCR; TCRdb's version includes in-frame clones alone and lacks a portion of them. The repertoire has some 49,000 clones, roughly 94% of them found once; the top ten carry roughly 8%. The germline gives CDR1 SGHDN, CDR2 FVKESK. The ends were cut back, 3 bases at V and 1 base at J, with 15 bases in the middle. The CDR3 spans 17 residues. With regard to this clone: Its antigen is undetermined.

This TCR derives from a woman under 30 in good health and CMV-seropositive. What was sequenced was PBMCs. The rearrangement links TRBV14 to TRBJ2-2; perhaps TRBD2 as D (5 bases). The CDR3 region is CASSHRTLRENTGELFF. For the CDR3, the DNA is TGTGCCAGCAGCCACCGAACGCTTCGGGAGAACACCGGGGAGCTGTTTTTT.